This T cell receptor (beta chain) came from a study of human T cells and chemical hapten exposure. From the RACE reads, TCRdb called clonotypes with MiXCR, one entry per CDR3 protein. The sample lists about 34,000 distinct CDR3 sequences, about a tenth occurring once. This clonotype was seen at least ten times. The CDR3 runs 16 residues. V was clipped by 4 bases and J by 0 bases, with 14 bases between them. Germline CDR1 reads SNHLY; CDR2 reads FYNNEI. Time point defined: pre-sensitization, week 0. Described treatment: therapeutic diphenylcyclopropenone sensitization with weekly scalp DPC. The starting material, unfractionated whole blood, was used for total RNA extraction.

This sequence joins TRBV2 and TRBJ2-3; a possible D gene is TRBD1 (5 bases). Sequenced material: whole blood, taken in connection with sensitization to the hapten diphenylcyclopropenone (DPC). The source of this sequence is a man aged 50-59 years with alopecia areata. Some clones in this sample may be carry-over from other donors' samples. CDR3 sequence: CASSVVVGRSTDTQYF. In DNA form, the CDR3 reads TGTGCCAGCAGTGTAGTCGTGGGGCGGAGCACAGATACGCAGTATTTT.